The T cell receptor beta chain under discussion was sequenced for a study of post-analysis software for immune sequencing data. Study-wide findings and caveats: Patients had higher frequencies than controls of about five TRBV segments, including TRBV5-6, TRBV5-1 and TRBV20-1. Pronounced co-clustering by F measure was evident among identically batched samples.

The CDR3 has 13 residues. CDR1 is DFQATT and CDR2 is SNEGSKA in the germline V gene (reference sequence). Notes on this clonotype: As yet, its antigen is unknown. An end of the junction does not agree with germline; a read error may underlie this.

Unique molecular identifiers were built into the TCR beta cDNA libraries. From around 1 to 9.1 million T cells, 550,000 or so cDNA molecules were obtained. A single record per CDR3 protein comes from TCRdb applying MiXCR to the PCR reads. This table has roughly 730,000 distinct CDR3 sequences, 30% appearing once. The chain carries TRBV20-1 and TRBJ1-1; D is unresolved. The receptor was derived from a girl aged 5 to 17 with multiple sclerosis. The specimen sequenced was blood. As DNA, the CDR3 is TGCAGTGCTAGATCCTCCGCGGTGCGTGAAGTTTTCTTT. Its protein is CSARSSAVREVFF.